Below, 9 T cell receptor beta chains from the same sample are listed, as sequenced in a study of T cells in Graves' hyperthyroidism and ophthalmopathy. TCR beta CDR3 sequences were amplified from RNA transcripts. Carried out on the TCR CDR3, a first-round RT-PCR used the HTBI primer set. TCRdb analysed the multiplex PCR reads with MiXCR anew, one entry per CDR3 protein. The table records 700,000 or so distinct CDR3 sequences, about a sixth of them present only once. The specimen sequenced was blood. The receptors stem from a man aged 18 to 30 with Graves' hyperthyroidism.

This clonotype appeared a few times. The J gene is TRBJ2-1, the V gene TRBV20-1; TRBD1 agrees at 7 bases. Per germline, CDR1 DFQATT and CDR2 SNEGSKA (reference sequence). Trimming removed 6 bases from V and 0 bases from J; junction bases left unmatched: 5. This CDR3 comprises 14 residues. The CDR3 sequence: CSALTGSSYNEQFF. CDR3 DNA sequence: TGCAGTGCGTTGACAGGGAGCTCCTACAATGAGCAGTTCTTC.

In its sample, this clonotype was seen a few times. The V call is TRBV13, the J call TRBJ1-1; weak D call: TRBD1 (5 bases). Germline assignment: CDR1 PRHDT and CDR2 FYEKMQ (reference sequence). The V gene lost 7 bases and the J gene lost 4 bases, with 13 bases spanning the gap. The CDR3 has 13 amino acids. The CDR3 spells CASTLDTITEAFF. DNA of the CDR3: TGTGCCAGCACCCTGGACACAATCACTGAAGCTTTCTTT.

V is TRBV4-1 and J is TRBJ1-1, with a possible D match to TRBD1 (6 bases). The V end was cut by 4 bases, the J end by 0 bases, with 12 bases between. This CDR3 spans 15 amino acids. Germline assignment: CDR1 MGHRA and CDR2 YSYEKL. The CDR3 DNA reads as TGCGCCAGCAGCCGCGGGGACAACGTGAACACTGAAGCTTTCTTT. This encodes CASSRGDNVNTEAFF.

Only a few counts were recorded for this clonotype. The chain combines TRBV12-5 with TRBJ1-5; D uncertain. Trimming pared 2 bases from V and 4 bases from J, leaving 9 bases between. The germline V gene has CDR1 LGHNT and CDR2 FRNRAP. There are 14 residues in the CDR3. CDR3 loop: CASGLRAANQPQHF. The CDR3 coding sequence is TGTGCTAGTGGTTTGAGGGCAGCGAATCAGCCCCAGCATTTT.

This clonotype was counted a few times. The chain couples TRBV25-1 to TRBJ2-1; 8 bases align to TRBD2. Trimming took 2 bases from V and 4 from J; bases not matched to a gene: 7. CDR1 and CDR2 (germline): MGHDK, SYGVNS. CDR3 size: 16 residues. CDR3 amino acids: CASSEVPASGYNEQFF. In DNA, the CDR3 is TGTGCCAGCAGTGAAGTACCGGCTAGCGGGTACAATGAGCAGTTCTTC.

The sample holds a few counts of this clonotype. The chain recombines TRBV18 with TRBJ1-1; D uncertain. With 1 base removed from V and 0 bases from J, the gap between germline ends came to 6 bases. The CDR3 consists of 14 residues. CDR1 is KGHSH and CDR2 is LQKENI in the germline V gene. CDR3 nucleotides: TGTGCCAGCTCACCACAGCTGATGAACACTGAAGCTTTCTTT. Protein product: CASSPQLMNTEAFF. The full variable domain, completed using reference TRBV18 and TRBJ1-1, is NAGVMQNPRHLVRRRGQEARLRCSPMKGHSHVYWYRQLPEEGLKFMVYLQKENIIDESGMPKERFSAEFPKEGPSILRIQQVVRGDSAAYFCASSPQLMNTEAFFGQGTRLTVV.

The rearrangement joins TRBV20-1 to TRBJ2-5; tentatively, D is TRBD1 (5 bases). The germline gives CDR1 DFQATT, CDR2 SNEGSKA (reference sequence). This CDR3 is built from 14 residues. Between the trimmed V and J ends, which lost 0 bases and 4 bases, there was a span of 12 bases. CDR3 nucleotides: TGCAGTGCTAGAGATCGAAGACAGCGAGAGACCCAGTACTTC. Protein: CSARDRRQRETQYF.

The table lists this clonotype with many counts. The chain is built from TRBV28 and TRBJ2-3, with 10 bases fitting TRBD2. In germline, CDR1 is MDHEN, CDR2 SYDVKM. The CDR3 extends over 15 amino acids. V dropped 5 bases and J dropped 7; count of bases not matched to a gene: 9. This CDR3 is CASSGVAGGGNTQYF. The DNA of the CDR3 is TGTGCCAGCAGTGGGGTAGCGGGAGGTGGAAATACGCAGTATTTT.

This clonotype was found many times. The rearrangement joins TRBV20-1 to TRBJ2-3; either TRBD1 or TRBD2 may fit D (6 bases each). The CDR3 covers 13 residues. CDR1 is DFQATT and CDR2 is SNEGSKA in the germline V gene (reference sequence). V lost 8 bases and J lost 0, with 12 bases in between. CDR3 DNA sequence: TGCAGTCCTACGGGGGCTAGCACAGATACGCAGTATTTT. This gives the protein CSPTGASTDTQYF.